This is a list of T cell receptor beta chains from one sample in a study of T-cell memory formation after mild COVID-19. TCRdb independently ran MiXCR on the 5' RACE reads; one entry per CDR3 protein. Of roughly 250,000 distinct CDR3 sequences listed, about 16% are singletons. The sequenced sample was PBMCs or a T cell subset sorted from them (not recorded which). Every receptor here comes from a man younger than 35 who had mild COVID-19 (a few samples of this study predate the infection). Cell type and time point are not known. Each CDR3 is given with its conserved first and last residue. A D gene is named only where the DNA matches it firmly. Where a row states a size, it is once, few, many or the class of an expanded clone; other rows omit it.

v_gene,j_gene,abundance,d_gene,CDR3nt,CDR3aa
TRBV7-3,TRBJ2-3,few,NA,TGTGCCAGCAGCTTAACGACAGCAGGAGATACGCAGTATTTT,CASSLTTAGDTQYF
TRBV5-4,TRBJ2-1,NA,TRBD2,TGTGCCAGCAGCCCTCAGACTAGCGGGAGGGAGCAGTTCTTC,CASSPQTSGREQFF
TRBV15,TRBJ2-1,NA,TRBD1,TGTGCCACCAGCAGAACGCAGGGGGCCCCGCAGTTCTTC,CATSRTQGAPQFF
TRBV30,TRBJ2-2,few,NA,TGTGCCTGGAGTGTCGGCAGGGAGAGGTCACACACCGGGGAGCTGTTTTTT,CAWSVGRERSHTGELFF
TRBV11-2,TRBJ2-1,NA,TRBD2,TGTGCCAGCAGCTTAGTTCGTGCAAGCGGGGTATACAATGAGCAGTTCTTC,CASSLVRASGVYNEQFF
TRBV7-3,TRBJ1-1,NA,NA,TGTGCCAGCAGCTTTCGGGAGGGGGACACTGAAGCTTTCTTT,CASSFREGDTEAFF
TRBV7-2,TRBJ1-6,NA,TRBD1,TGTGCCAGCAGCTATCCGGGACAGAGTAATTCACCCCTCCACTTT,CASSYPGQSNSPLHF
TRBV19,TRBJ2-7,NA,TRBD2,TGTGCCAGTAGCCCCGCGGGGGGAAGCGACTCCTACGAGCAGTACTTC,CASSPAGGSDSYEQYF
TRBV6-5,TRBJ1-5,NA,NA,TGTGCCGTCGGGTGGGCCCCCAATCAGCCCCAGCATTTT,CAVGWAPNQPQHF
TRBV5-6,TRBJ1-1,few,NA,TGTGCCAGCAGCTTGGTCTCTGAAGCTTTCTTT,CASSLVSEAFF
TRBV12-3/TRBV12-4,TRBJ1-1,few,NA,TGTGCCAGCACTCCCCGCACGGCGGGCACTGAAGCTTTCTTT,CASTPRTAGTEAFF
TRBV7-3,TRBJ2-1,many,TRBD1,TGTGCCAGCAGCTTGAACAGGGGCGATGAGCAGTTCTTC,CASSLNRGDEQFF
TRBV9,TRBJ2-3,few,NA,TGTGCCAGCAGCGCCGGGACATGGGATACGCAGTATTTT,CASSAGTWDTQYF
TRBV6-5,TRBJ2-5,many,NA,TGTGCCAGCAGTTACGTGGGAACCGGGGGGACCCAGTACTTC,CASSYVGTGGTQYF
TRBV10-3,TRBJ2-3,NA,NA,TGTGCCATAAAAAATAGCGGCACAGATACGCAGTATTTT,CAIKNSGTDTQYF
TRBV12-3/TRBV12-4,TRBJ1-6,NA,TRBD1,TGTGCCAGCAGTTTGGGCGGACAGGGGGATTCACCCCTCCACTTT,CASSLGGQGDSPLHF
TRBV20-1,TRBJ2-2,NA,TRBD1,TGCAGTGCTAGAGGCGGCACAGGGGTCGGGGAGCTGTTTTTT,CSARGGTGVGELFF
TRBV7-2,TRBJ1-5,NA,NA,TGTGCCAGCAGCCTATCTATTACCCGGCCCCAGCATTTT,CASSLSITRPQHF
TRBV20-1,TRBJ1-6,NA,NA,TGCAGTGCTTTGACAGCCAATAATTCACCCCTCCACTTT,CSALTANNSPLHF
TRBV12-3/TRBV12-4,TRBJ2-2,NA,TRBD2,TGTGCCAGCAGTTTTGGGACGCGGGGGGGCGACACCGGGGAGCTGTTTTTT,CASSFGTRGGDTGELFF
TRBV12-3/TRBV12-4,TRBJ1-5,few,TRBD1,TGTGCCAGCAGTTTACGGGACAGTAGTGATCAGCCCCAGCATTTT,CASSLRDSSDQPQHF
TRBV29-1,TRBJ1-3,NA,NA,TGCAGCGTTGTCCCAGGGGCGGACTCTGGAAACACCATATATTTT,CSVVPGADSGNTIYF
TRBV18,TRBJ2-1,few,TRBD2,TGTGCCAGCTCACCGACTAGCGGGGACTTGAATGAGCAGTTCTTC,CASSPTSGDLNEQFF
TRBV7-2,TRBJ1-4,NA,TRBD1,TGTGCCAGCAGCTTGCAGAGGACAGGGGAAAAACTGTTTTTT,CASSLQRTGEKLFF
TRBV27,TRBJ2-2,few,TRBD1,TGTGCCAGCAGGCTACAGGGGGAAACCGGGGAGCTGTTTTTT,CASRLQGETGELFF
TRBV10-3,TRBJ2-2,NA,TRBD1,TGTGCCACCCGAACGGGGACAGGGTACGGGGAGCTGTTTTTT,CATRTGTGYGELFF
TRBV7-7,TRBJ2-2,few,TRBD2,TGTGCCAGCAGCTTAAGCGGGGTGAACACCGGGGAGCTGTTTTTT,CASSLSGVNTGELFF
TRBV29-1,TRBJ2-5,few,NA,TGCAGCGTTGGCCTCCAAGGGGGGAGGGAGACCCAGTACTTC,CSVGLQGGRETQYF
TRBV28,TRBJ2-4,NA,NA,TGTGCCAGCAGTTTTGCAGGGAGGAATTTAGAAAACATTCAGTACTTC,CASSFAGRNLENIQYF
TRBV5-1,TRBJ2-3,few,TRBD2,TGCGCCAGCCAGCGGAGGGGAGGGACAGATACGCAGTATTTT,CASQRRGGTDTQYF
TRBV5-4,TRBJ2-4,many,NA,TGTGCCAGCAGCTTCATTTATGGGGGGAGAGGCAAAAACATTCAGTACTTC,CASSFIYGGRGKNIQYF
TRBV4-1,TRBJ1-1,many,NA,TGCGCCAGCAGCCAAATCGTACAGGGTGTACCTGAAGCTTTCTTT,CASSQIVQGVPEAFF
TRBV6-6,TRBJ2-7,few,NA,TGTGCCAGCAGTTCGGCCCAGCGGAGCTCCTACGAGCAGTACTTC,CASSSAQRSSYEQYF
TRBV24-1,TRBJ2-2,NA,NA,TGTGCCACCAGTACGGGGGCGAACACCGGGGAGCTGTTTTTT,CATSTGANTGELFF
TRBV7-9,TRBJ2-3,few,NA,TGTGCCAGCAGCCGTGAGCGTGGTGTAACAGATACGCAGTATTTT,CASSRERGVTDTQYF
TRBV5-4,TRBJ1-6,NA,TRBD1,TGTGCCAGCAGCTATGGACAGGGCTCCTATAATTCACCCCTCCACTTT,CASSYGQGSYNSPLHF
TRBV3-1,TRBJ1-1,NA,NA,TGTGCCAGCAGAAGGGAAGGCGGCACTGAAGCTTTCTTT,CASRREGGTEAFF
TRBV3-1,TRBJ2-1,NA,NA,TGTGCCAGCAGCCAAGTATTAGGGCACTGGGAGTTCTTC,CASSQVLGHWEFF
TRBV12-3/TRBV12-4,TRBJ1-2,few,TRBD1,TGTGCCAGCAGCACCCTGGGACAGACTTATGGCTACACCTTC,CASSTLGQTYGYTF
TRBV7-3,TRBJ2-5,few,TRBD2,TGTGCCAGCAGCCCCTCAGCGGGGGAATACGAGACCCAGTACTTC,CASSPSAGEYETQYF
TRBV12-3/TRBV12-4,TRBJ2-7,few,TRBD1,TGTGCCAGCACCTCGTCCGGGACAGAGGGCTACGAGCAGTACTTC,CASTSSGTEGYEQYF
TRBV7-9,TRBJ1-2,NA,TRBD1,TGTGCCAGCAGCCGCGTCCCGGGACAGGGGGAATATGGCTACACCTTC,CASSRVPGQGEYGYTF
TRBV6-5,TRBJ1-5,NA,NA,TGTGCCAGCCATCGGCCCCAGCATTTT,CASHRPQHF
TRBV29-1,TRBJ1-1,NA,NA,TGCAGCGCCAAGGAAAGGTGGTGGAACACTGAAGCTTTCTTT,CSAKERWWNTEAFF
TRBV20-1,TRBJ2-5,NA,NA,TGCAGTAAGAGTCGGGGGGCCCAAGAGACCCAGTACTTC,CSKSRGAQETQYF
TRBV7-2,TRBJ1-6,few,NA,TGTGCCAGCAGCTCCTATCGGGAGGTGTCCCTCCACTTT,CASSSYREVSLHF
TRBV5-1,TRBJ2-6,once,NA,TGCGCCAGCACCACCGCCGGCGGGGCTGCCGGGGCCAACGTCCTGACTTTC,CASTTAGGAAGANVLTF
TRBV20-1,TRBJ2-2,few,NA,TGCAGTGCTACCCAAAGTCGGAGCGGGGAGCTGTTTTTT,CSATQSRSGELFF
TRBV3-1,TRBJ1-2,NA,NA,TGTGCCAGGGGTCTTCGACAGTGTGGCTACACCTTC,CARGLRQCGYTF
TRBV20-1,TRBJ1-2,NA,TRBD1,TGCAGTGCTAGGGAGGGGACAGTAGCTAACTATGGATACACCTTC,CSAREGTVANYGYTF
TRBV7-2,TRBJ2-1,many,NA,TGTGCCAGCAGCTTAGGGCAGGGGAGCTACAATGAGCAGTTCTTC,CASSLGQGSYNEQFF
TRBV7-2,TRBJ1-1,NA,NA,TGTGCCAGCAGCTCACAGAGGGGGAACACTGAAGCTTTCTTT,CASSSQRGNTEAFF
TRBV7-3,TRBJ1-1,few,NA,TGTGCCAGCAGCTTAGTCCGGGTTCGAGCCACTGAAGCTTTCTTT,CASSLVRVRATEAFF
TRBV7-2,TRBJ2-5,many,NA,TGTGCCAGCAGCTTCAGTGGAGCAGAGACCCAGTACTTC,CASSFSGAETQYF
TRBV29-1,TRBJ2-5,NA,TRBD2,TGCAGCACATCGGGCGGGGGGGCAGAGACCCAGTACTTC,CSTSGGGAETQYF
TRBV20-1,TRBJ2-3,NA,NA,TGCAGTGGGACCCCGCAGGGTACGCAGTATTTT,CSGTPQGTQYF
TRBV12-3/TRBV12-4,TRBJ2-7,NA,TRBD2,TGTGCCAGCAGTCCTGGGACTAGCTCGAGGCAGTACTTC,CASSPGTSSRQYF
TRBV5-1,TRBJ1-4,NA,NA,TGCGCCAGCAGCTTGGCCGGCAAGGGAAATGAAAAACTGTTTTTT,CASSLAGKGNEKLFF